This TCR beta chain is from a study of T cell repertoires in cytomegalovirus infection. This clonotype has at least ten counts. What it recognizes is unknown. TCRdb re-analysed the reads in MiXCR, keeping a single row per CDR3 protein. The sample has approximately 730,000 distinct CDR3 sequences, just under 30% seen once. The V end lost 6 bases, the J end lost 5 bases, and 11 bases lay between the germline ends. CDR3 length: 14 residues. Germline CDR1 is MNHNS and CDR2 is SASEGT. Sequenced here: cultured CD8+ T cells from PBMCs, sampled from culture after CMV antigen stimulation. This sequence originates from a human donor in good health (CMV status not recorded). Some clones in this sample may be carry-over from other donors' samples. The rearrangement joins TRBV6-1 to TRBJ1-6; no definite D call. CDR3 DNA: TGTGCCAGCAGCCCGAGGACCAATAATTCACCCCTCCACTTT. Encoded protein: CASSPRTNNSPLHF.